The rows below give T cell receptor beta chains drawn from one sample of a study of T cells in localized non-small cell lung cancer. Here immunoSEQ multiplex PCR was the method, and the copy in TCRdb shows in-frame clones only, minus some. The table records fewer than 3,000 clones, about 29% of them present only once. The input for sequencing was normal lung tissue next to the tumor, taken before any cancer treatment. These TCRs come from a man between 40 and 70 years old with stage I lung adenocarcinoma. Both conserved end residues are part of each CDR3. The order of the fields is clone size, J gene, V gene, D gene, CDR3 protein, CDR3 DNA. D genes are given only for firm matches. Some rows mark clone size as missing; the rest say once, few, many or name a class of expanded clone.

-	TRBJ1-3	TRBV5-1	-	CASSSTGSPGNTIYF	TGCGCCAGCAGCTCCACAGGGAGCCCTGGAAACACCATATATTTT
few	TRBJ2-3	TRBV2	-	CASSPVRDTQYF	TGTGCCAGCAGCCCCGTAAGGGATACGCAGTATTTT
few	TRBJ1-1	TRBV14	-	CASSPWSGEGTEAFF	TGTGCCAGCAGCCCTTGGTCAGGGGAGGGGACTGAAGCTTTCTTT
few	TRBJ2-7	TRBV4-1	-	CASSQDLLYEQYF	TGCGCCAGCAGCCAAGATCTCCTCTACGAGCAGTACTTC
large	TRBJ2-5	TRBV11-3	TRBD2	CASSSRLAIGQETQYF	TGTGCCAGCAGCTCCCGACTAGCTATTGGGCAAGAGACCCAGTACTTC
medium-sized	TRBJ1-1	TRBV19	-	CASIAGRYTEAFF	TGTGCCAGTATAGCGGGACGGTACACTGAAGCTTTCTTT
-	TRBJ2-1	TRBV10-3	-	CAISESSGNSYNEQFF	TGTGCCATCAGTGAGTCGAGCGGCAATTCCTACAATGAGCAGTTCTTC
few	TRBJ2-2	TRBV6-8	-	CASQGTGNTGELFF	TGTGCCAGCCAGGGGACGGGCAACACCGGGGAGCTGTTTTTT
-	TRBJ1-6	TRBV11-3	TRBD1	CASSLQTGVGNSPLHF	TGTGCCAGCAGCCTACAGACAGGGGTAGGGAATTCACCCCTCCACTTT
-	TRBJ1-3	TRBV18	-	CASSLGPPRSGNTIYF	TGTGCCAGCTCACTGGGACCGCCGAGGTCTGGAAACACCATATATTTT